Below, one T cell receptor beta chain is given with its context. The antigen is not known. There are 12 residues in the CDR3. V was shortened by 5 bases and J by 5 bases, with 13 bases between the two germline ends. Looked up from germline, CDR1 is SQVTM and CDR2 is ANQGSEA. This entry belongs to a study of cytotoxic CD8 clonotypes in ibrutinib-treated CLL. Study results and caveats: Clonality was elevated at ibrutinib response and had returned toward baseline at progression.

Only in-frame clones appear in the TCRdb table, and some are missing; sequencing was by immunoSEQ multiplex PCR. The sample lists about 160,000 clones, over 65% occurring once. This TCR was sampled from a human donor with chronic lymphocytic leukemia. The source was PBMCs, collected after 12 months of ibrutinib treatment. V is TRBV29-1 and J is TRBJ2-7; a weak D match, TRBD2 (6 bases). CDR3: CSVRAPGDEQYF. CDR3 sequence (DNA): TGCAGCGTTCGGGCCCCGGGGGACGAGCAGTACTTC.